This TCR beta chain was obtained from a study of a mutant IDH1 vaccine in newly diagnosed glioma. The overall study: The initiation of vaccination occurred 4-6 weeks after radiotherapy alone, or with temozolomide cycles.

Profiled with immunoSEQ multiplex PCR; TCRdb holds only in-frame clones, not every one. The sample includes about 60,000 clones, about 85% seen only once; the top ten take about 4.1%. In regard to this clone: Its antigen is as yet unknown.

CDR1 SEHNR and CDR2 FQNEAQ come from the germline V gene (reference sequence). CDR3 length equals 15 residues. The V and J ends lost 2 bases and 1 base respectively, with 8 bases between them. The time point: week 35, safety follow-up. Every vaccination contained 300 ug of the mutant IDH1 20-mer peptide and was paired with topical imiquimod. Findings of the study overall: Changes to the top peripheral T cell clonotypes appeared unrelated to pseudoprogression.

Material: PBMCs, obtained from a glioma patient whose treatment included an IDH1 peptide vaccine. The V call is TRBV7-9, the J call TRBJ2-2; D remains unclear. The clonotype originates from a man younger than 45 with glioma. The DNA of the CDR3 is TGTGCCAGCAGCTTAAACTCCCAGAACACCGGGGAGCTGTTTTTT. Translation: CASSLNSQNTGELFF.